The rows below give T cell receptor beta chains drawn from one sample of a study of blood T cell repertoires in COVID-19. TCRdb keeps only in-frame clones here, not all; method: immunoSEQ multiplex PCR. The table lists almost 250,000 clones, around nine tenths of them singletons, with roughly 3.7% in the top ten. Sample: PBMCs or T cells enriched from blood (not recorded which). These receptors all come from a young woman who had recovered from COVID-19. The conserved cysteine and the conserved F or W are not part of the CDR3 here.

TRBV6-5	TRBJ1-2	ASNRGRANYGYT
TRBV9	TRBJ2-1	ASSVGSGLAGAEQF
TRBV28	TRBJ2-2	ASSPRTGLNTGELF
TRBV7-2	TRBJ1-1	ASSLRGGTRAF
TRBV20-1	TRBJ2-3	SASPLAGGVFRDTQY
TRBV7-2	TRBJ2-7	ASSPWTSGGYYEQY
TRBV5-1	TRBJ2-7	ASSLEGRVGEQY
TRBV25-1	TRBJ1-2	ASSGPLGGPNYGYT
TRBV5-1	TRBJ2-1	ASSLMRGVNNEQF
TRBV7-8	TRBJ2-7	ASSLGAGVGGQQY
TRBV4-1	TRBJ1-5	ASSHKTDSNQPQH
TRBV19	TRBJ2-7	ASSPPGTAYEQY
TRBV7-9	TRBJ2-2	ASSLGSGKLTGELF
TRBV10-3	TRBJ1-1	AISTTENTEAF
TRBV5-6	TRBJ1-2	ASSLSSYGYT
TRBV28	TRBJ2-7	ASISGLAERSYEQY
TRBV2	TRBJ2-1	ASRGYGISSYNEQF
TRBV6-5	TRBJ2-1	ASRSATSPYNEQF
TRBV15	TRBJ1-3	ATSKTGSGNTIY
TRBV6-2/TRBV6-3	TRBJ2-1	ASSYPKVAGNNEQF
TRBV3-1/TRBV3-2	TRBJ2-7	ASSLLQGSHYEQY
TRBV7-2	TRBJ2-7	ASSLDAGGFWEQY
TRBV19	TRBJ2-7	ASSRTGGYEQY
TRBV6-5	TRBJ1-6	ASSPGTGERSPLH
TRBV20-1	TRBJ2-4	SVREGNIQY
TRBV29-1	TRBJ2-1	SVEQLARNEQF
TRBV28	TRBJ2-7	ASSLLAGVYEQY
TRBV7-3	TRBJ1-1	ASSFSDRRTEAF
TRBV28	TRBJ1-2	ASSFHQGVSNYGYT
TRBV28	TRBJ1-2	ASTANYGYT
TRBV7-2	TRBJ2-7	ASSSIYEQY
TRBV29-1	TRBJ2-5	SEEGREGETQY
TRBV19	TRBJ2-1	ASNLGQSYNEQF
TRBV18	TRBJ1-5	ASSPGGDQPQH
TRBV21-1	TRBJ1-1	ASRCAIATIRTEAF
TRBV5-1	TRBJ2-1	ASIANAGTSGSVAQF
TRBV28	TRBJ2-3	ASSSPSWGTSGLADTQY
TRBV5-1	TRBJ2-1	ASSSGGIDNEQF
TRBV15	TRBJ2-7	ATRGGTGRTYEQY
TRBV9	TRBJ2-1	ASSVASFVYEQF
TRBV18	TRBJ2-3	ASSPRPRNAGDTQY
TRBV30	TRBJ2-1	AFPRSYNEQF
TRBV18	TRBJ2-1	ASSPIRDSSYNEQF
TRBV5-1	TRBJ2-2	ASSKTSGRDGELF
TRBV11-2	TRBJ1-3	ASTPSGGNTIY
TRBV7-2	TRBJ2-3	ASSYPPARDTQY
TRBV27	TRBJ1-2	ASSPTGRGYT
TRBV12-5	TRBJ1-5	ASAKWTRGDSNQPQH
TRBV24-1	TRBJ2-7	ATQGSSYEQY
TRBV6-5	TRBJ2-1	ASILTSGSYNEQF
TRBV27	TRBJ2-3	ASSPPTTFTDTQY
TRBV9	TRBJ2-3	ASSVVGGTDTQY
TRBV28	TRBJ1-4	ASSFVGQAEKLF
TRBV28	TRBJ1-6	ASRTNSGSYNSPLH
TRBV28	TRBJ1-1	ASREAGNTEAF